A selection of T cell receptor beta chains follows, all from one sample in a study of T cells in Graves' hyperthyroidism and ophthalmopathy. TCRdb called the multiplex PCR reads again in MiXCR, with one record for every CDR3 protein. The sample contains around 450,000 distinct CDR3 sequences, more than 15% of which appear only once. The source material was blood. The origin of the receptors is a woman under 30 with Graves' hyperthyroidism. Both conserved end residues are part of each CDR3. The order of the fields is clone size, CDR3 length, D gene, J gene, V gene, CDR3 DNA, CDR3 protein. The D gene is left open where the match is weak. A row's size may be missing; if present it is once, few, many or a size class.

size: once
length: 13
D: NA
J: TRBJ2-2
V: TRBV24-1
DNA: TGTGCCACCAGTGATCTTCTTACCGGGGAGCTGTTTTTT
CDR3: CATSDLLTGELFF

size: NA
length: 17
D: NA
J: TRBJ2-2
V: TRBV6-1
DNA: TGTGCCAGCAGTTATCAGGGTCCCCCTTTGGACACCGGGGAGCTGTTTTTT
CDR3: CASSYQGPPLDTGELFF

size: NA
length: 14
D: TRBD1
J: TRBJ2-7
V: TRBV5-1
DNA: TGCGCCAGCAGCTTCACAGGGGGGTCCTACGAGCAGTACTTC
CDR3: CASSFTGGSYEQYF

size: NA
length: 14
D: TRBD1
J: TRBJ2-5
V: TRBV4-1
DNA: TGCGCCAGCAGCCGAGGGGGCACTCAGGGAATTCAGTACTTC
CDR3: CASSRGGTQGIQYF

size: NA
length: 16
D: NA
J: TRBJ1-6
V: TRBV5-1
DNA: TGCGCCAGCAGCTTGGATAACTCGGCTTATAATTCACCCCTCCACTTT
CDR3: CASSLDNSAYNSPLHF

size: NA
length: 12
D: NA
J: TRBJ1-1
V: TRBV20-1
DNA: TGCAGTGCTCCGGACCAGAACACTGAAGCTTTCTTT
CDR3: CSAPDQNTEAFF

size: NA
length: 17
D: NA
J: TRBJ2-2
V: TRBV10-3
DNA: TGTGCCATCAGTGTGGGCCTGCGAGGTCGGGGCACCGGGGAGCTGTTTTTT
CDR3: CAISVGLRGRGTGELFF

size: many
length: 15
D: NA
J: TRBJ1-1
V: TRBV20-1
DNA: TGCAGTGCTAGAGAGGGTTCAGAGACGAACACTGAAGCTTTCTTT
CDR3: CSAREGSETNTEAFF

size: many
length: 13
D: NA
J: TRBJ1-1
V: TRBV5-1
DNA: TGCGCCAGCAGCCTCCTTTATGGCACTGAAGCTTTCTTT
CDR3: CASSLLYGTEAFF

size: many
length: 16
D: NA
J: TRBJ2-1
V: TRBV6-1
DNA: TGTGCCAGCAGCAGGGCTTTCTTGGAAACCGACAATGAGCAGTTCTTC
CDR3: CASSRAFLETDNEQFF

size: many
length: 14
D: TRBD1
J: TRBJ1-2
V: TRBV20-1
DNA: TGCAGTGCTTCCCCAGGGGGCATTGTTTATGGCTACACCTTC
CDR3: CSASPGGIVYGYTF

size: many
length: 15
D: TRBD2
J: TRBJ2-1
V: TRBV19
DNA: TGTGCCAGTAGTATTATATCGGCGGGAGGCGATGAGCAGTTCTTC
CDR3: CASSIISAGGDEQFF

size: few
length: 14
D: NA
J: TRBJ1-6
V: TRBV15
DNA: TGTGCCACCAGCAGAGATAGAGGAGATTCACCCCTCCACTTT
CDR3: CATSRDRGDSPLHF

size: many
length: 13
D: TRBD1
J: TRBJ1-5
V: TRBV20-1
DNA: TGCAGTGCGGCGGGACAGGACAATCAGCCCCAGCATTTT
CDR3: CSAAGQDNQPQHF

size: many
length: 15
D: NA
J: TRBJ2-5
V: TRBV28
DNA: TGTGCCACACGCCCGAGGACAGTCGAAGGAGAGACCCAGTACTTC
CDR3: CATRPRTVEGETQYF

size: NA
length: 12
D: NA
J: TRBJ1-6
V: TRBV20-1
DNA: TGCAGTGTAACAGCCAGAGGGTCACCCCTCCACTTT
CDR3: CSVTARGSPLHF

size: many
length: 15
D: TRBD1
J: TRBJ2-7
V: TRBV20-1
DNA: TGCAGTGCCCTACTTCGACAGGGGGCTCGGTACGAGCAGTACTTC
CDR3: CSALLRQGARYEQYF

size: few
length: 13
D: TRBD1
J: TRBJ1-1
V: TRBV19
DNA: TGTGCCAGTAGTAGCGGACAGGGACCCCAAGCTTTCTTT
CDR3: CASSSGQGPQAFF

size: NA
length: 14
D: NA
J: TRBJ1-1
V: TRBV30
DNA: TGTGCCTGGAGTCTCCGGGAGGGTTACACTGAAGCTTTCTTT
CDR3: CAWSLREGYTEAFF

size: NA
length: 15
D: TRBD2
J: TRBJ2-3
V: TRBV6-1
DNA: TGTGCCAGCAGTGAAAGTAGCGGGGGGGCAGATACGCAGTATTTT
CDR3: CASSESSGGADTQYF

size: many
length: 15
D: TRBD1
J: TRBJ1-2
V: TRBV7-2
DNA: TGTGCCAGCAGCCCCCAGCAGGGACAGGGTTATGGCTACACCTTC
CDR3: CASSPQQGQGYGYTF

size: many
length: 14
D: NA
J: TRBJ2-2
V: TRBV20-1
DNA: TGCAGTGCTAGCGACAGACAGAACACCGGGGAGCTGTTTTTT
CDR3: CSASDRQNTGELFF

size: many
length: 13
D: NA
J: TRBJ2-1
V: TRBV14
DNA: TGTGCCAGCAGCCAGACTAGAGACAGTGAGCAGTTCTTC
CDR3: CASSQTRDSEQFF

size: many
length: 12
D: NA
J: TRBJ2-7
V: TRBV28
DNA: TGTGCCAGCAGTTACGACACCTACGAGCAGTACTTC
CDR3: CASSYDTYEQYF

size: NA
length: 15
D: TRBD2
J: TRBJ2-3
V: TRBV7-3
DNA: TGTGCCAGCAGCCGACGCGTAGCGGGCGCAGATACGCAGTATTTT
CDR3: CASSRRVAGADTQYF

size: many
length: 17
D: NA
J: TRBJ2-1
V: TRBV7-2
DNA: TGTGCCAGCAGCCCAGTTGGTGAGGGGGACAAGGACAATGAGCAGTTCTTC
CDR3: CASSPVGEGDKDNEQFF

size: many
length: 17
D: TRBD2
J: TRBJ2-7
V: TRBV7-9
DNA: TGTGCCAGCAGGGGATCCTTCGGGGGGGCCGCCTCCTACGAGCAGTACTTC
CDR3: CASRGSFGGAASYEQYF

size: many
length: 12
D: NA
J: TRBJ2-5
V: TRBV12-5
DNA: TGTGCTAGTGGTTCACCCCTGGAGACCCAGTACTTC
CDR3: CASGSPLETQYF